Included here is one T cell receptor beta chain sequence, with context. The data belong to a study of blood T cell repertoires in COVID-19. CDR3 size: 15 residues. CDR1 MDHEN and CDR2 SYDVKM come from the germline V gene. V lost 3 bases to trimming and J lost 4 bases, with 15 bases between them. Profiled with immunoSEQ multiplex PCR; TCRdb holds only in-frame clones, not every one. Seen here are some 73,000 clones, around 77% observed once, and the top ten hold under 3%. The sequence came from a man in his 70s with COVID-19, enrolled during active disease. V usage is TRBV28 and J usage is TRBJ1-2; tentative D call: TRBD1 (6 bases). The sequenced sample was peripheral blood. This CDR3 reads CASSLGGGMGYGYTF. The CDR3 nucleotides read TGTGCCAGCAGTTTGGGAGGGGGAATGGGCTATGGCTACACCTTC.